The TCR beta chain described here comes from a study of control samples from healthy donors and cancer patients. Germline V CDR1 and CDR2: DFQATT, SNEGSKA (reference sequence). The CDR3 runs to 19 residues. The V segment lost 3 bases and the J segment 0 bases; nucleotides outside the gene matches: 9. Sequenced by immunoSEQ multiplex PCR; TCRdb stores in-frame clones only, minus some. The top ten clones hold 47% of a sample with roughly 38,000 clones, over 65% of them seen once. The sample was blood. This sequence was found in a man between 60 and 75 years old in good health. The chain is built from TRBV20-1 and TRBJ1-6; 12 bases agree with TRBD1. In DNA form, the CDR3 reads TGCAGTGCTAGTCGGGACAGGGGGCCCTTTAGCTCCTATAATTCACCCCTCCACTTT. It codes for CSASRDRGPFSSYNSPLHF.